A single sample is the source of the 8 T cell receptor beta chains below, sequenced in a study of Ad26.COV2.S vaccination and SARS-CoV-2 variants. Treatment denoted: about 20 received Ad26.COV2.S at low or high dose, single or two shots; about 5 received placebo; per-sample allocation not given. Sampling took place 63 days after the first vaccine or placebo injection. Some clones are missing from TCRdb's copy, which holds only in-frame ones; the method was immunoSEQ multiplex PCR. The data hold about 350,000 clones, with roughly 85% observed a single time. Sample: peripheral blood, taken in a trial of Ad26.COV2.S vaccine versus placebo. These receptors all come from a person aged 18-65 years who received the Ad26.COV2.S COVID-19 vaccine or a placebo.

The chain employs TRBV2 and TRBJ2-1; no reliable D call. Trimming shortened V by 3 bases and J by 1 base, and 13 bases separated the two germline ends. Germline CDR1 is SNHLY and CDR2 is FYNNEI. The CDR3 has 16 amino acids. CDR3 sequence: CASSEVGGGSYNEQFF. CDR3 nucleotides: TGTGCCAGCAGTGAGGTCGGCGGCGGTTCCTACAATGAGCAGTTCTTC.

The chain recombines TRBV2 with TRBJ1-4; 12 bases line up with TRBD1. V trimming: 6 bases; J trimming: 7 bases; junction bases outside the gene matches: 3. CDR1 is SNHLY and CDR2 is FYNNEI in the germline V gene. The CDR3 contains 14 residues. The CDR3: CASSRDRGPEKLFF. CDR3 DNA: TGTGCCAGCAGCCGGGACAGGGGGCCTGAAAAACTGTTTTTT.

CDR3 amino acids: CASSLGGVGYEQYF. The CDR3 coding sequence is TGTGCCAGCAGTCTGGGGGGCGTCGGCTACGAGCAGTACTTC. The chain joins TRBV28 to TRBJ2-7; either TRBD1 or TRBD2 may fit D (6 bases each). This CDR3 spans 14 amino acids. Germline CDR1 MDHEN, CDR2 SYDVKM. V gave up 5 bases and J gave up 3 bases, with 14 bases separating them.

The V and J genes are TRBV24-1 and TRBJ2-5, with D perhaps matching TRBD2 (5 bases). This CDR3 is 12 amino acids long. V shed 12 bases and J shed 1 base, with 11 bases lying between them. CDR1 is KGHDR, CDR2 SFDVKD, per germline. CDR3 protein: CAPGEFQETQYF. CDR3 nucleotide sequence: TGTGCCCCCGGGGAGTTCCAAGAGACCCAGTACTTC.

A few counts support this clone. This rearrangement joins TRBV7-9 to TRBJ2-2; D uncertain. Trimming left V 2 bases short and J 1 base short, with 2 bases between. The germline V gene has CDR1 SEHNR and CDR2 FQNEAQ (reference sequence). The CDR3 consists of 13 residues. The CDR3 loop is CASSLRNTGELFF. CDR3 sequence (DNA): TGTGCCAGCAGCTTAAGGAACACCGGGGAGCTGTTTTTT. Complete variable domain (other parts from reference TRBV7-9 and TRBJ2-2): DTGVSQNPRHKITKRGQNVTFRCDPISEHNRLYWYRQTLGQGPEFLTYFQNEAQLEKSRLLSDRFSAERPKGSFSTLEIQRTEQGDSAMYLCASSLRNTGELFFGEGSRLTVL.

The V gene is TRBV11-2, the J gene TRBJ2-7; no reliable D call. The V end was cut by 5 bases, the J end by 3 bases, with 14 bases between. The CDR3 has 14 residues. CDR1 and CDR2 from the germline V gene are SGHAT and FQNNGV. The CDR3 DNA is TGTGCCAGCAGCCGCCCGTGGGGTGGCTACGAGCAGTACTTC. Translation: CASSRPWGGYEQYF.

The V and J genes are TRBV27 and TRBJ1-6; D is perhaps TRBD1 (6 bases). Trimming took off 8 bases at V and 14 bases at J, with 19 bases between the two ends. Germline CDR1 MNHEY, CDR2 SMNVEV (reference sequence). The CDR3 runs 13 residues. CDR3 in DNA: TGTGCCAGCGGTGCTACAGGGCTAGCGACCCTCCACTTT. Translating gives CASGATGLATLHF.

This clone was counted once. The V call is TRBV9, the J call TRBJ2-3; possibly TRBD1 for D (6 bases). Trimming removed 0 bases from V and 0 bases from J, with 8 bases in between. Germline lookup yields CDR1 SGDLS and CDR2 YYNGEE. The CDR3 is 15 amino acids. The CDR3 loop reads CASSVGQASTDTQYF. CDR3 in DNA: TGTGCCAGCAGCGTAGGACAGGCCAGCACAGATACGCAGTATTTT.